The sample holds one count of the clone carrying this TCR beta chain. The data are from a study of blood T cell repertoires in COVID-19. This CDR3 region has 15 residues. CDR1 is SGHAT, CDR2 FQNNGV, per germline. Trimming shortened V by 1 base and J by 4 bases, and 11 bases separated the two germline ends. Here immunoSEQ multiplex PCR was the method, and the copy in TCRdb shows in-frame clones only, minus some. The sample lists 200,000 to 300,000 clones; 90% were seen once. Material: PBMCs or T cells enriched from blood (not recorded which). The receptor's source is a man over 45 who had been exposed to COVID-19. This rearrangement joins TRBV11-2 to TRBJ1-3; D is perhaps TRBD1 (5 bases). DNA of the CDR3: TGTGCCAGCAGCTTAGGGGGGGTGCGCGGAAACACCATATATTTT. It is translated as CASSLGGVRGNTIYF.